This passage covers 32 T cell receptor beta chains from one sample sequenced in a study of cytomegalovirus exposure and HLA in healthy donors. The PCR used 60 Vbeta and 13 Jbeta primers. The table came from immunoSEQ multiplex PCR; TCRdb's copy has only in-frame clones and leaves some out. The repertoire holds about 140,000 clones, with over 70% as singletons. Material: PBMCs. Every receptor here comes from a male donor in good health and CMV-seronegative.

The gene calls are TRBV7-9 and TRBJ2-7, with TRBD2 matching over 11 bases. The CDR3 loop spans 19 amino acids. J was trimmed by 5 bases and V by 0 bases; bases with no gene match: 15. Germline values: CDR1 SEHNR, CDR2 FQNEAQ (reference sequence). The CDR3 loop is CASSLAVVLAGGHQDEQYF. The CDR3 DNA is TGTGCCAGCAGCTTAGCTGTGGTCTTAGCGGGAGGGCATCAGGACGAGCAGTACTTC.

This clone turned up a few times. As DNA, the CDR3 is TGTGCCAGTAGTAGGACAGGCTCTTATGGCTACACCTTC. Encoded protein: CASSRTGSYGYTF. The chain uses TRBV19 and TRBJ1-2, with 7 bases that match TRBD1. Per germline, CDR1 LNHDA and CDR2 SQIVND (reference sequence). The CDR3 contains 13 residues. Losses at the gene ends were 4 bases for V and 5 bases for J; bases not matched to a gene: 4.

DNA for the CDR3: TGTGCCAGCAGTTCCGAAACAGATTCCAAGCCCCAGCATTTT. Translated: CASSSETDSKPQHF. The chain carries TRBV28 and TRBJ1-5; no reliable D call. This CDR3 is 14 amino acids long. CDR1 is MDHEN and CDR2 is SYDVKM in the germline V gene. The V gene lost 4 bases and the J gene lost 8 bases, with 15 bases spanning the gap. Full variable domain (outside the CDR3, taken from reference TRBV28 and TRBJ1-5): DVKVTQSSRYLVKRTGEKVFLECVQDMDHENMFWYRQDPGLGLRLIYFSYDVKMKEKGDIPEGYSVSREKKERFSLILESASTNQTSMYLCASSSETDSKPQHFGDGTRLSIL.

The chain has TRBV6-1 and TRBJ1-3; tentatively, D is TRBD1 (6 bases). Germline CDR1 MNHNS, CDR2 SASEGT. Trimming removed 2 bases from V and 2 bases from J, with 10 bases in between. The CDR3 is made up of 15 amino acids. DNA of the CDR3: TGTGCCAGCAGTGAACAGGGGAGCGCTGGAAACACCATATATTTT. Protein sequence: CASSEQGSAGNTIYF.

This chain joins TRBV7-6 and TRBJ2-3; the match to TRBD2 covers 13 bases. This CDR3 is built from 18 residues. Germline CDR1 SGHVS, CDR2 FNYEAQ. Trimming took 4 bases from V and 5 from J; bases not matched to a gene: 12. CDR3 in amino acids: CASSSYPPGLAGLDTQYF. The CDR3 DNA reads as TGTGCCAGCAGCTCCTACCCTCCGGGACTAGCGGGGTTAGATACGCAGTATTTT.

On this clone itself: This same CDR3 is encoded by further DNA sequences in the sample. The chain uses TRBV6-1 and TRBJ1-6, with D unresolved. Germline V CDR1 and CDR2: MNHNS, SASEGT. Trimming stripped 3 bases from V and 9 bases from J, with 18 bases between. This CDR3 spans 16 amino acids. The CDR3 loop reads CASSDLVAGAFSPLHF. The CDR3 region has the DNA TGTGCCAGCAGTGATCTCGTGGCAGGTGCTTTTTCACCCCTCCACTTT.

The V and J genes are TRBV5-1 and TRBJ2-2, with 9 bases that match TRBD2. The CDR3 runs to 18 residues. The junction had 13 bases not matched to a gene; V was cut back by 3 bases and J by 4 bases. Germline V gene sequence: CDR1 SGHRS, CDR2 YFSETQ. CDR3 loop: CASSSATSAGGGTGELFF. CDR3 nucleotide sequence: TGCGCCAGCAGCTCCGCCACTTCAGCGGGGGGCGGCACCGGGGAGCTGTTTTTT. Drawing the rest from reference TRBV5-1 and TRBJ2-2, the complete variable domain is KAGVTQTPRYLIKTRGQQVTLSCSPISGHRSVSWYQQTPGQGLQFLFEYFSETQRNKGNFPGRFSGRQFSNSRSEMNVSTLELGDSALYLCASSSATSAGGGTGELFFGEGSRLTVL.

The V call is TRBV5-1, the J call TRBJ2-7; 8 bases match TRBD1. The J segment lost 1 base and the V segment lost 0 bases, leaving 3 bases of the junction unmatched. Germline V CDR1 and CDR2: SGHRS, YFSETQ. The CDR3 loop spans 15 amino acids. DNA for the CDR3: TGCGCCAGCAGCTTGGGGACAGGGAATTCCTACGAGCAGTACTTC. Protein product: CASSLGTGNSYEQYF. The full variable domain, completed using reference TRBV5-1 and TRBJ2-7, is KAGVTQTPRYLIKTRGQQVTLSCSPISGHRSVSWYQQTPGQGLQFLFEYFSETQRNKGNFPGRFSGRQFSNSRSEMNVSTLELGDSALYLCASSLGTGNSYEQYFGPGTRLTVT.

The chain couples TRBV19 to TRBJ2-5, with TRBD2 matching 11 bases. Germline-derived CDR1 and CDR2 are LNHDA and SQIVND (reference sequence). The CDR3 extends over 16 amino acids. Germline trimming cut 3 bases from V and 0 bases from J; bases unmatched to any gene: 3. The CDR3 spells CASSILGLADQETQYF. The CDR3 DNA is TGTGCCAGTAGTATCCTGGGACTAGCGGACCAAGAGACCCAGTACTTC.

CDR3 loop: CASSFTTTGNYGYTF. CDR3 nucleotide sequence: TGTGCCAGCAGCTTCACAACAACGGGGAACTATGGCTACACCTTC. The chain links TRBV7-9 to TRBJ1-2; D gene unclear. This CDR3 spans 15 amino acids. From germline, CDR1 is SEHNR and CDR2 FQNEAQ (reference sequence). V was cut by 3 bases and J by 2 bases, with 13 bases left in between.

The rearrangement links TRBV11-2 to TRBJ2-4; 10 nucleotides align to TRBD1. Germline V gene data show CDR1 as SGHAT and CDR2 as FQNNGV. The CDR3 is 16 residues long. The trim removed 5 bases at V and 7 bases at J, leaving 11 bases unmatched. The CDR3 DNA follows: TGTGCCAGCAGCCCCGAACCCGGGACAGGGGTCAACATTCAGTACTTC. Its protein is CASSPEPGTGVNIQYF.

The chain joins TRBV28 to TRBJ1-1; maybe TRBD1 (5 bases). The CDR3 contains 14 residues. Germline CDR1 and CDR2: MDHEN and SYDVKM. Deletions cut 6 bases from V and 0 bases from J, with 11 bases between. CDR3 amino acids: CASRLPGLNTEAFF. For the CDR3, the DNA is TGTGCCAGCAGACTTCCAGGGCTGAACACTGAAGCTTTCTTT.

This chain joins TRBV19 and TRBJ1-5; TRBD1 aligns across 9 bases. The CDR3 sequence is 18 residues long. Germline assignment: CDR1 LNHDA and CDR2 SQIVND (reference sequence). V lost 4 bases and J lost 2; bases outside the gene matches: 12. CDR3 sequence: CASSKGSGTGFGNQPQHF. The CDR3 DNA reads as TGTGCCAGTAGTAAAGGCTCCGGGACAGGGTTTGGCAATCAGCCCCAGCATTTT.

This chain joins TRBV7-8 and TRBJ2-1; 10 nucleotides match TRBD2. Trimming cost V 6 bases and J 3 bases; bases outside gene matches: 8. CDR3 length: 16 residues. Germline CDR1 is SGHVS and CDR2 is FQNEAQ. The CDR3 nucleotides read TGTGCCAGCAGTCCCGGGAGGACTAGCGGCTACAATGAGCAGTTCTTC. Translating it yields CASSPGRTSGYNEQFF.

A note on this clone: Germline and junction disagree at one end, which may indicate a read error. The gene calls are TRBV7-7 and TRBJ2-5; D is perhaps TRBD2 (6 bases). CDR1 is SSHAT and CDR2 is FNYEAQ in the germline V gene (reference sequence). This CDR3 contains 13 residues. CDR3 amino acids: CASSWGETETQYF. DNA of the CDR3: TGTGCTAGCAGCTGGGGGGAAACAGAGACCCAGTACTTC.

This clone was observed a single time. This chain joins TRBV6-5 and TRBJ1-2; possibly TRBD1 for D (5 bases). The CDR3 is made up of 13 amino acids. Germline CDR1 is MNHEY and CDR2 is SVGAGI. Trimming removed 5 bases at V and 8 bases at J, with 15 bases between. CDR3 amino acids: CASSQPGDGGYTF. The CDR3 DNA reads as TGTGCCAGCAGTCAGCCGGGGGACGGAGGCTACACCTTC.

This chain joins TRBV9 and TRBJ2-6; tentative D call: TRBD1 (6 bases). The germline CDR1 and CDR2 sequences are SGDLS and YYNGEE. This CDR3 comprises 18 residues. V was shortened by 4 bases and J by 2 bases, with 19 bases between the two germline ends. This CDR3 reads CASSLRRGGAPGANVLTF. The CDR3 DNA reads TGTGCCAGCAGCCTGCGTCGAGGGGGAGCTCCTGGGGCCAACGTCCTGACTTTC.

This clone appeared a single time. This rearrangement joins TRBV7-8 to TRBJ2-7; TRBD2 is a possible D gene (6 bases). Germline V CDR1 and CDR2: SGHVS, FQNEAQ. The length of the CDR3 is 14 residues. V lost 5 bases to trimming and J lost 2 bases, with 13 bases between them. CDR3 loop: CASSPTSKAYEQYF. DNA for the CDR3: TGTGCCAGCAGCCCGACTAGTAAAGCCTACGAGCAGTACTTC. Full variable domain (outside the CDR3, taken from reference TRBV7-8 and TRBJ2-7): GAGVSQSPRYKVAKRGQDVALRCDPISGHVSLFWYQQALGQGPEFLTYFQNEAQLDKSGLPSDRFFAERPEGSVSTLKIQRTQQEDSAVYLCASSPTSKAYEQYFGPGTRLTVT.

This sequence joins TRBV10-2 and TRBJ2-3; TRBD1 matches at 9 bases. V was clipped by 2 bases and J by 7 bases; unmatched bases: 10. The germline V gene has CDR1 WSHSY and CDR2 SAAADI. The CDR3 runs to 16 residues. DNA for the CDR3: TGCGCCAGCAGTGAGGACCGGGACAGGGTTACTCATACGCAGTATTTT. Encoded protein: CASSEDRDRVTHTQYF.

This chain connects TRBV6-5 to TRBJ1-1, with D possibly TRBD1 on 6 matching bases. This CDR3 contains 16 residues. Trimming cost V 0 bases and J 1 base, with 12 bases left between them. Germline CDR1 is MNHEY and CDR2 is SVGAGI. In DNA, the CDR3 is TGTGCCAGCAGTTACTCGAGGGGGACCCGGAACACTGAAGCTTTCTTT. Protein sequence: CASSYSRGTRNTEAFF.

This chain connects TRBV6-4 to TRBJ2-1; D unclear. CDR3 size: 16 residues. Germline CDR1 reads MRHNA; CDR2 reads SNTAGT. V lost 5 bases and J lost 0, with 14 bases in between. Here the CDR3 DNA reads TGTGCCAGCAGTCCTGATAGTATTATCTCCTACAATGAGCAGTTCTTC. This translates into CASSPDSIISYNEQFF.

CDR3 loop: CASSLGRQVSYEQYF. DNA for the CDR3: TGCGCCAGCAGCTTGGGGAGACAGGTCTCCTACGAGCAGTACTTC. The J gene is TRBJ2-7, the V gene TRBV5-1, with D maybe TRBD1 (6 bases). CDR1 and CDR2 (germline): SGHRS, YFSETQ. The CDR3 extends over 15 amino acids. The ends were cut back, 0 bases at V and 0 bases at J, with 10 bases in the middle.

The rearrangement joins TRBV7-9 to TRBJ2-7; 7 bases fit TRBD2. V lost 1 base and J lost 7; bases outside the gene matches: 4. The CDR3 runs to 13 residues. Germline V gives CDR1 SEHNR, CDR2 FQNEAQ (reference sequence). CDR3 coding DNA: TGTGCCAGCAGCTTAGGGGAGGGGTATGAGCAGTACTTC. Translated: CASSLGEGYEQYF. The variable domain in full, completed from reference TRBV7-9 and TRBJ2-7, reads DTGVSQNPRHKITKRGQNVTFRCDPISEHNRLYWYRQTLGQGPEFLTYFQNEAQLEKSRLLSDRFSAERPKGSFSTLEIQRTEQGDSAMYLCASSLGEGYEQYFGPGTRLTVT.

The V and J genes are TRBV6-5 and TRBJ1-3; 7 positions agree with TRBD1. CDR1 and CDR2 (germline): MNHEY, SVGAGI. This CDR3 has 16 residues. Trimming took 0 bases from V and 2 from J; bases not matched to a gene: 4. The CDR3 nucleotides read TGTGCCAGCAGTTACTCGTGGGACAGAGCTGGAAACACCATATATTTT. This sequence encodes CASSYSWDRAGNTIYF.

The chain joins TRBV7-3 to TRBJ1-2; 7 bases agree with TRBD1. The CDR3 contains 15 residues. The J segment lost 5 bases and the V segment lost 4 bases, leaving 10 bases of the junction unmatched. Germline assignment: CDR1 SGHTA and CDR2 FQGTGA. CDR3 in amino acids: CASSSTGVRDYGYTF. CDR3 coding DNA: TGTGCCAGCAGCTCTACAGGGGTCCGCGATTATGGCTACACCTTC.

This clone was picked up a small number of times. The CDR3 bases are TGTGCCAGCAGTGTCGGCGGGGGGCACACAGATACGCAGTATTTT. It codes for CASSVGGGHTDTQYF. The genes are TRBV6-1 and TRBJ2-3; 8 bases are shared with TRBD2. Germline CDR1 and CDR2: MNHNS and SASEGT. V gave up 4 bases and J gave up 2 bases; unmatched junction bases: 5. This CDR3 contains 15 residues.

This clone was picked up one time. The chain links TRBV4-2 to TRBJ1-1; no reliable D call. The CDR3 has 12 residues. Germline loops: CDR1 LGHNA, CDR2 YNFKEQ. V lost 4 bases to trimming and J lost 11 bases, with 14 bases between them. CDR3 protein: CASSREKSWAFF. The CDR3 DNA reads TGTGCCAGCAGCCGAGAGAAGAGTTGGGCTTTCTTT.

The J gene is TRBJ1-5, the V gene TRBV11-3, with TRBD1 identical over 9 bases. Germline V gene data show CDR1 as SGHNT and CDR2 as YENEEA. The CDR3 is 16 residues long. With 3 bases clipped from V and 3 bases from J, the junction kept 6 bases outside the gene matches. The CDR3 bases are TGTGCCAGCAGCTTTCCCGGGACAGGGAACAATCAGCCCCAGCATTTT. It translates to CASSFPGTGNNQPQHF.

The chain links TRBV5-1 to TRBJ1-1; TRBD1 matches 10 bases. There are 15 residues in the CDR3. CDR1 is SGHRS, CDR2 YFSETQ, per germline. The V and J ends lost 0 bases and 2 bases, in that order; junction bases with no gene match: 1. The CDR3 sequence: CASSLGDRGNTEAFF. The CDR3 coding sequence is TGCGCCAGCAGCTTGGGGGACAGGGGAAACACTGAAGCTTTCTTT. Supplemented by reference TRBV5-1 and TRBJ1-1, the full variable domain reads KAGVTQTPRYLIKTRGQQVTLSCSPISGHRSVSWYQQTPGQGLQFLFEYFSETQRNKGNFPGRFSGRQFSNSRSEMNVSTLELGDSALYLCASSLGDRGNTEAFFGQGTRLTVV.

V and J are TRBV27 and TRBJ2-6, with 9 bases fitting TRBD1. Germline trimming cut 2 bases from V and 0 bases from J; bases unmatched to any gene: 8. This CDR3 is built from 19 residues. In germline, CDR1 is MNHEY, CDR2 SMNVEV (reference sequence). Written as DNA, the CDR3 is TGTGCCAGCAGTTTACTCCAGACAGGGGGATACTCTGGGGCCAACGTCCTGACTTTC. This gives the protein CASSLLQTGGYSGANVLTF.

The chain couples TRBV7-2 to TRBJ1-1, with D perhaps matching TRBD1 (5 bases). This CDR3 spans 15 amino acids. CDR1 and CDR2 from the germline V gene are SGHTA and FQGNSA. Trimming took off 6 bases at V and 0 bases at J, with 14 bases between the two ends. CDR3 in DNA: TGTGCCAGCAGAAGTGTGGGACTCATGAACACTGAAGCTTTCTTT. Protein product: CASRSVGLMNTEAFF.

The CDR3 protein is CASSFGQYGYTF. CDR3 DNA: TGTGCCAGCAGTTTTGGACAGTATGGCTACACCTTC. V gene TRBV28 combines with J gene TRBJ1-2; D is perhaps TRBD1 (6 bases). Trimming left V 3 bases short and J 5 bases short, with 7 bases between. Germline assignment: CDR1 MDHEN and CDR2 SYDVKM. The CDR3 loop spans 12 amino acids.